The 18 T cell receptor beta chains below come from one sample, sequenced in a study of beta chain features in type 1 diabetes (dated by TCRdb to the late 2010s). The library was prepared using the immunoSEQ multiplex PCR assay. All of the isolated RNA was reverse transcribed with the High Capacity cDNA Reverse Transcription Kit, so expressed TCRB transcripts were sequenced. What TCRdb holds here is the immuneACCESS table cut down to in-frame rearrangements. Part of the clones is not present; checked against another copy, under half of the missing clones reflect an unresolved V gene, and the others are unexplained. The sample records 200,000 to 250,000 clones, about 11% of which are singletons. The ten most abundant clones make up 1% to 1.5% of the sample. Source material: central memory CD4+ T cells from blood. These receptors originate from a man younger than 35 in good health.

This clone appeared a few times. The same CDR3 is also encoded by other DNA sequences in this sample. The chain is built from TRBV7-6 and TRBJ2-3; D ambiguous. In germline, CDR1 is SGHVS, CDR2 FNYEAQ. V lost 4 bases and J 3 bases, leaving 2 bases between the germline ends. The CDR3 spans 11 residues. Here the CDR3 reads CASSSTDTQYF. In nucleotides, the CDR3 is TGTGCCAGCAGCTCGACAGATACGCAGTATTTT.

The V call is TRBV10-1, the J call TRBJ2-7; 14 bases are a match to TRBD2. Trimming removed 0 bases from V and 1 base from J; junction bases left unmatched: 5. The CDR3 sequence is 18 residues long. CDR1 and CDR2 (germline): WNHNN, SYGVQD (reference sequence). This CDR3 reads CASSESKGLAGGSYEQYF. CDR3 DNA: TGCGCCAGCAGTGAGTCTAAAGGACTAGCGGGAGGTTCCTACGAGCAGTACTTC.

This clone was found a few times. The J gene is TRBJ2-5, the V gene TRBV7-2; the match to TRBD1 covers 7 bases. Looked up from germline, CDR1 is SGHTA and CDR2 is FQGNSA. CDR3 length: 15 residues. The V gene end was trimmed by 4 bases and the J gene end by 4 bases; junction bases not matched to a gene: 9. CDR3 protein: CASSYLGTEGETQYF. In DNA, the CDR3 is TGTGCCAGCAGCTACCTAGGGACAGAGGGAGAGACCCAGTACTTC. Based on the CDR3 plus reference TRBV7-2 and TRBJ2-5, the full variable domain is GAGVSQSPSNKVTEKGKDVELRCDPISGHTALYWYRQSLGQGLEFLIYFQGNSAPDKSGLPSDRFSAERTGGSVSTLTIQRTQQEDSAVYLCASSYLGTEGETQYFGPGTRLLVL.

In its sample, this clone was seen a few times. The CDR3 here is CASSLGTRETQYF. The CDR3 coding sequence is TGTGCCAGCAGCTTAGGAACAAGGGAGACCCAGTACTTC. The chain carries TRBV11-2 and TRBJ2-5, with D unresolved. The V gene lost 1 base and the J gene lost 5 bases, with 8 bases spanning the gap. CDR3 length: 13 residues. CDR1 and CDR2 (germline): SGHAT, FQNNGV.

This clone was seen more than once but under ten times. This sequence joins TRBV6-1 and TRBJ2-7, with unresolved D. This CDR3 comprises 12 residues. CDR1 is MNHNS, CDR2 SASEGT, per germline. V gave up 3 bases and J gave up 2 bases, with 5 bases separating them. The CDR3, as DNA: TGTGCCAGCAGTGATTGGGCCTACGAGCAGTACTTC. Translating gives CASSDWAYEQYF.

This clone was seen a few times. V usage is TRBV4-2 and J usage is TRBJ1-5; TRBD1 agrees at 7 bases. The CDR3 contains 15 residues. CDR1 and CDR2 (germline): LGHNA, YNFKEQ. J lost 5 bases, V lost 0 bases, and 4 bases had no gene match. In DNA, the CDR3 is TGTGCCAGCAGCCAAGATGCAGGGGGGCATCAGCCCCAGCATTTT. Protein: CASSQDAGGHQPQHF.

This clone was seen a few times. The chain is built from TRBV5-1 and TRBJ2-1, with 10 bases lining up with TRBD1. From germline, CDR1 is SGHRS and CDR2 YFSETQ. After removal of 4 bases from V and 9 bases from J, the junction contained 7 bases not matched to a gene. The CDR3 totals 14 residues. The DNA for the CDR3 is TGCGCCAGCAGCCTTCCGGGACAGGGGAGTGAGCAGTTCTTC. Protein product: CASSLPGQGSEQFF.

The chain joins TRBV5-1 to TRBJ2-5, with TRBD2 matching 12 bases. Germline V gene sequence: CDR1 SGHRS, CDR2 YFSETQ. The CDR3 covers 18 residues. The junction had 12 bases not matched to a gene; V was cut back by 4 bases and J by 2 bases. Written as DNA, the CDR3 is TGCGCCAGCAGCCTATCGACTAGCGGGAGTGGGACTCAAGAGACCCAGTACTTC. It translates to CASSLSTSGSGTQETQYF.

This clone appeared many times. The chain joins TRBV11-2 to TRBJ1-3; possibly TRBD1 for D (5 bases). This CDR3 region has 14 residues. Trimming removed 2 bases from V and 9 bases from J, with 14 bases in between. Per the germline V gene, CDR1 is SGHAT and CDR2 is FQNNGV. CDR3 coding DNA: TGTGCCAGCAGCTTATCACAGGCCCAGGGCACCATATATTTT. It translates to CASSLSQAQGTIYF.

This clone appeared many times. CDR3 loop: CAISEFAGDQPQHF. CDR3 nucleotides: TGTGCCATCAGTGAGTTCGCAGGGGATCAGCCCCAGCATTTT. The V gene is TRBV10-3, the J gene TRBJ1-5, with a weak D call TRBD1 (6 bases). Germline V gene sequence: CDR1 ENHRY, CDR2 SYGVKD. The ends were cut back, 1 base at V and 5 bases at J, with 9 bases in the middle. The CDR3 consists of 14 residues.

In DNA form, the CDR3 reads TGTGCCAGCAGTTCGACAGTCATCGAGCAGTACTTC. It is translated as CASSSTVIEQYF. The chain recombines TRBV6-5 with TRBJ2-7; TRBD1 might be the D (5 bases). The CDR3 runs to 12 residues. Germline-derived CDR1 and CDR2 are MNHEY and SVGAGI. The germline V and J ends were trimmed by 4 bases and 6 bases, with 10 bases remaining between them.

This clone was recorded a few times. This chain uses TRBV2 with TRBJ2-5; D ambiguous. Per germline, CDR1 SNHLY and CDR2 FYNNEI. CDR3 length: 12 amino acids. The V end was cut by 6 bases, the J end by 0 bases, with 5 bases between. CDR3 residues: CASRIYQETQYF. The CDR3, as DNA: TGTGCCAGCAGAATCTACCAAGAGACCCAGTACTTC.

This clone was recorded a few times. The chain has TRBV6-5 and TRBJ1-4, with D possibly being TRBD1 (6 bases). Germline lookup yields CDR1 MNHEY and CDR2 SVGAGI. CDR3 length: 14 residues. V lost 2 bases and J 6 bases, leaving 10 bases between the germline ends. The CDR3 region is CASSYGQGYEKLFF. The DNA for the CDR3 is TGTGCCAGCAGTTACGGTCAGGGGTATGAAAAACTGTTTTTT.

This clone was seen many times. J is TRBJ2-3 and V is TRBV29-1, with D unclear. This CDR3 comprises 13 residues. Germline values: CDR1 SQVTM, CDR2 ANQGSEA. Trimming cost V 7 bases and J 5 bases, with 16 bases left between them. For the CDR3, the DNA is TGCAGCGCTGACCCAAGAGCTGAAGATACGCAGTATTTT. Translated: CSADPRAEDTQYF.

The chain couples TRBV15 to TRBJ2-4, with TRBD2 as a possible D gene (7 bases). Between the trimmed V and J ends, which lost 0 bases and 5 bases, there was a span of 11 bases. This CDR3 region has 15 residues. Germline V gives CDR1 LNHNV, CDR2 YYDKDF (reference sequence). CDR3: CATSRDPGGQNIQYF. As DNA, the CDR3 is TGTGCCACCAGCAGAGATCCGGGGGGCCAAAACATTCAGTACTTC.

The V and J genes are TRBV4-3 and TRBJ1-2, with D possibly being TRBD1 (6 bases). Germline assignment: CDR1 LGHNA and CDR2 YSLEER. V was pared by 3 bases and J by 4 bases, with 12 bases between. CDR3 size: 14 residues. The CDR3 nucleotides read TGCGCCAGCAGCCAGGAACAGGGCCCCTATGGCTACACCTTC. This codes for CASSQEQGPYGYTF.

The chain employs TRBV29-1 and TRBJ2-1; 8 nucleotides line up with TRBD2. V gave up 3 bases and J gave up 4 bases; unmatched junction bases: 8. This CDR3 is 15 amino acids long. Looked up from germline, CDR1 is SQVTM and CDR2 is ANQGSEA. CDR3 loop: CSVDRAGVGYNEQFF. DNA of the CDR3: TGCAGCGTTGACCGAGCGGGAGTAGGTTACAATGAGCAGTTCTTC.

The sample holds many counts of this clone. V and J are TRBV29-1 and TRBJ2-7, with 7 bases that match TRBD2. V was pared by 7 bases and J by 5 bases, with 11 bases of the junction left unmatched. Germline CDR1 is SQVTM and CDR2 is ANQGSEA. The CDR3 covers 13 residues. The CDR3 spells CSGGGPYPNEQYF. CDR3 DNA sequence: TGCAGCGGGGGAGGGCCGTATCCCAACGAGCAGTACTTC.